These 26 T cell receptor beta chains were sequenced from one sample in a study of response to subunit inactivated influenza vaccine. TCRdb reprocessed the RT-PCR reads via MiXCR and lists one record per CDR3 protein. Here the sample spans hundreds of thousands of distinct CDR3 sequences, about a fifth being singletons. This specimen consisted of PBMCs from blood, obtained approximately 20 months after vaccination. These receptors came from a man aged 50 to 69 who received an inactivated influenza vaccine.

The V and J genes are TRBV20-1 and TRBJ2-2; D uncertain. This CDR3 is 14 amino acids long. Deletions cut 2 bases from V and 5 bases from J, with 12 bases between. CDR1 and CDR2 from the germline V gene are DFQATT and SNEGSKA (reference sequence). The CDR3 loop is CSARQAGGTGELFF. Written as DNA, the CDR3 is TGCAGTGCTAGACAGGCAGGTGGGACCGGGGAGCTGTTTTTT.

V and J are TRBV12-3 or TRBV12-4 and TRBJ1-5; possibly TRBD1 for D (5 bases). The CDR3 extends over 15 amino acids. The V and J ends lost 3 bases and 5 bases respectively, with 14 bases between them. CDR3 region: CASSFSRGWHQPQHF. For the CDR3, the DNA is TGTGCCAGCAGTTTCAGCCGGGGGTGGCATCAGCCCCAGCATTTT.

This clonotype has just a few counts. V is TRBV15 and J is TRBJ1-6, with TRBD1 matching over 7 bases. This CDR3 region has 14 residues. V shed 6 bases and J 7 bases; nucleotides not matched to a gene: 6. In germline, CDR1 is LNHNV, CDR2 YYDKDF (reference sequence). For the CDR3, the DNA is TGTGCCACCAGAACAGCAGGGGGGAATTCACCCCTCCACTTT. It translates to CATRTAGGNSPLHF.

The chain combines TRBV6-5 with TRBJ1-2; no clear D gene. V was trimmed by 0 bases and J by 5 bases, leaving 10 bases between them. This CDR3 region has 14 residues. Germline loops: CDR1 MNHEY, CDR2 SVGAGI. CDR3: CASSYSTPGYGYTF. DNA for the CDR3: TGTGCCAGCAGTTACTCGACCCCTGGGTATGGCTACACCTTC.

The chain combines TRBV27 with TRBJ1-1; D is unclear. CDR1 MNHEY and CDR2 SMNVEV come from the germline V gene (reference sequence). This CDR3 region has 15 residues. V was clipped by 2 bases and J by 1 base, with 11 bases between them. CDR3 DNA: TGTGCCAGCAGTTTAAGCCACCCCAGGAACACTGAAGCTTTCTTT. It specifies CASSLSHPRNTEAFF.

This chain connects TRBV6-2 or TRBV6-3 to TRBJ1-2; D is possibly TRBD1 (6 bases). Trimming left V 0 bases short and J 5 bases short, with 13 bases between. Germline V gene sequence: CDR1 MNHEY, CDR2 SVGEGT. CDR3 length equals 15 residues. The CDR3 bases are TGTGCCAGCAGTTACTCGACGGGACAAGGGTATGGCTACACCTTC. Encoded protein: CASSYSTGQGYGYTF.

V and J are TRBV12-3 or TRBV12-4 and TRBJ2-7, with a possible D match to TRBD2 (6 bases). This CDR3 is built from 14 residues. The ends were cut back, 5 bases at V and 2 bases at J, with 13 bases in the middle. Here the CDR3 reads CASSNRLGTYEQYF. CDR3 coding DNA: TGTGCCAGCAGTAACCGACTAGGAACCTACGAGCAGTACTTC.

This clonotype was detected a few times. The chain has TRBV19 and TRBJ1-5, with 7 nucleotides matching TRBD1. CDR1 is LNHDA, CDR2 SQIVND, per germline (reference sequence). Trimming at V came to 5 bases and at J to 4 bases, leaving 8 bases not matched to a gene. CDR3 length equals 15 residues. CDR3 sequence (DNA): TGTGCCAGTAGTCCTGGGACAGTCCCGAATCAGCCCCAGCATTTT. Amino acids: CASSPGTVPNQPQHF.

This clonotype was observed a handful of times. The chain combines TRBV7-8 with TRBJ2-5, with D perhaps given as TRBD1 or TRBD2 (5 bases each). This CDR3 has 13 residues. Trimming removed 4 bases from V and 4 bases from J, with 10 bases in between. Looked up from germline, CDR1 is SGHVS and CDR2 is FQNEAQ. The CDR3 loop reads CASSWGTVETQYF. The CDR3 region has the DNA TGTGCCAGCAGCTGGGGGACCGTAGAGACCCAGTACTTC.

DNA of the CDR3: TGTGCCAGCAGTTTACTAGCGACCGAGCAGTACTTC. Amino acid sequence: CASSLLATEQYF. V usage is TRBV6-2 or TRBV6-3 and J usage is TRBJ2-7, with 7 bases matching TRBD2. The CDR3 runs to 12 residues. The V gene's germline CDR1 is MNHEY and CDR2 SVGEGT. J was trimmed by 6 bases and V by 4 bases; bases with no gene match: 3.

This clonotype was counted between two and nine times. V usage is TRBV6-1 and J usage is TRBJ1-1; 9 nucleotides align to TRBD1. The J segment lost 1 base and the V segment lost 4 bases, leaving 4 bases of the junction unmatched. The CDR3 covers 15 residues. Germline V gene lookup returns CDR1 MNHNS and CDR2 SASEGT. The CDR3 bases are TGTGCCAGCAGTGCCCCGGGACAGGGGAACACTGAAGCTTTCTTT. Translated, it gives CASSAPGQGNTEAFF.

The CDR3 protein is CASSTQAGGRYEQYF. The CDR3 DNA is TGTGCCAGCAGTACCCAAGCGGGAGGGCGTTACGAGCAGTACTTC. This sequence joins TRBV27 and TRBJ2-7; TRBD2 matches 10 bases. The CDR3 loop spans 15 amino acids. Germline-derived CDR1 and CDR2 are MNHEY and SMNVEV (reference sequence). The trim removed 5 bases at V and 4 bases at J, leaving 8 bases unmatched.

This clonotype was counted between two and nine times. The chain uses TRBV9 and TRBJ1-2; tentatively, D is TRBD1 (5 bases). V lost 6 bases and J lost 7, with 19 bases in between. The CDR3 loop spans 14 amino acids. Germline V gene lookup returns CDR1 SGDLS and CDR2 YYNGEE. The CDR3 DNA is TGTGCCAGCACCTCCGGTAGAGGGACCCTTGGCTACACCTTC. Its translation: CASTSGRGTLGYTF. Complete variable domain (other parts from reference TRBV9 and TRBJ1-2): DSGVTQTPKHLITATGQRVTLRCSPRSGDLSVYWYQQSLDQGLQFLIQYYNGEERAKGNILERFSAQQFPDLHSELNLSSLELGDSALYFCASTSGRGTLGYTFGSGTRLTVV.

To note about this clonotype: One junction end disagrees with the germline gene, perhaps due to a read error. The gene calls are TRBV24-1 and TRBJ1-3; D remains ambiguous. The V gene's germline CDR1 is KGHDR and CDR2 SFDVKD. The length of the CDR3 is 14 residues. The CDR3 DNA reads as TGTGCCACCGGTGATTTGCGGGAAGGAAACACCATATATTTT. It codes for CATGDLREGNTIYF.

The chain combines TRBV6-1 with TRBJ2-5; perhaps TRBD1 as D (6 bases). The germline V and J ends were trimmed by 6 bases and 4 bases, with 12 bases remaining between them. CDR1 is MNHNS, CDR2 SASEGT, per germline. The CDR3 length is 13 residues. DNA of the CDR3: TGTGCCAGCAGATGGGGGCCTTCAGAGACCCAGTACTTC. Protein sequence: CASRWGPSETQYF.

The V and J genes are TRBV7-6 and TRBJ2-2; D is unclear. There are 13 residues in the CDR3. Per the germline V gene, CDR1 is SGHVS and CDR2 is FNYEAQ. V lost 5 bases and J lost 9, with 13 bases in between. As DNA, the CDR3 is TGTGCCAGCAGCACTAACCTCGCCCGGGAGCTGTTTTTT. It translates to CASSTNLARELFF.

This clonotype has just a few counts. V is TRBV7-2 and J is TRBJ1-3, with 8 bases aligning to TRBD1. From germline, CDR1 is SGHTA and CDR2 FQGNSA. The CDR3 has 14 residues. V gave up 1 base and J gave up 7 bases; unmatched junction bases: 3. CDR3 amino acids: CASSLVQGANTIYF. The CDR3, as DNA: TGTGCCAGCAGCTTAGTCCAGGGGGCCAACACCATATATTTT. The full variable domain, rest sourced from reference TRBV7-2 and TRBJ1-3, is GAGVSQSPSNKVTEKGKDVELRCDPISGHTALYWYRQSLGQGLEFLIYFQGNSAPDKSGLPSDRFSAERTGGSVSTLTIQRTQQEDSAVYLCASSLVQGANTIYFGEGSWLTVV.

The chain employs TRBV4-2 and TRBJ2-5; 12 nucleotides agree with TRBD2. Germline V gene data show CDR1 as LGHNA and CDR2 as YNFKEQ. The CDR3 totals 18 residues. The ends lost 1 base at V and 5 bases at J; junction bases unmatched: 11. CDR3 region: CASSQVSASGRGAETQYF. For the CDR3, the DNA is TGTGCCAGCAGCCAAGTCTCGGCTAGCGGGAGGGGAGCGGAGACCCAGTACTTC.

The J gene is TRBJ1-4, the V gene TRBV12-3 or TRBV12-4; 7 bases match TRBD1. This CDR3 spans 14 amino acids. V lost 4 bases and J lost 5; bases outside the gene matches: 4. CDR3 amino acids: CASSSGQANEKLFF. CDR3 coding DNA: TGTGCCAGCAGTTCCGGACAGGCGAATGAAAAACTGTTTTTT.

The V gene is TRBV12-3 or TRBV12-4, the J gene TRBJ2-2; tentatively, D is TRBD1 (6 bases). CDR3 length: 17 residues. Trimming took 5 bases from V and 0 from J, leaving 16 bases between them. The CDR3 loop is CASSPQPGHPNTGELFF. CDR3 nucleotides: TGTGCCAGCAGTCCCCAACCGGGACACCCGAACACCGGGGAGCTGTTTTTT.

This sequence joins TRBV4-2 and TRBJ2-7; the match to TRBD1 covers 7 bases. The CDR3 has 15 residues. Per germline, CDR1 LGHNA and CDR2 YNFKEQ. V was clipped by 3 bases and J by 3 bases; unmatched bases: 8. The CDR3 region is CASSQPGTEFYEQYF. The CDR3 DNA reads TGTGCCAGCAGCCAGCCCGGGACAGAGTTCTACGAGCAGTACTTC.

V is TRBV20-1 and J is TRBJ1-5; no reliable D call. Germline CDR1 is DFQATT and CDR2 is SNEGSKA (reference sequence). CDR3 length: 13 residues. The V end lost 1 base, the J end lost 7 bases, and 11 bases lay between the germline ends. The CDR3 DNA reads as TGCAGTGCTAGAGTCCGCGAGAGGCAGCCCCAGCATTTT. Protein: CSARVRERQPQHF.

This clonotype appeared a single time. The genes are TRBV2 and TRBJ2-6, with D possibly being TRBD1 (5 bases). The CDR3 sequence is 16 residues long. Per the germline V gene, CDR1 is SNHLY and CDR2 is FYNNEI. V lost 3 bases to trimming and J lost 0 bases, with 9 bases between them. CDR3 bases: TGTGCCAGCAGTGACACAGGCCCCTCTGGGGCCAACGTCCTGACTTTC. Translating gives CASSDTGPSGANVLTF.

This sequence joins TRBV7-6 and TRBJ2-5; 8 bases match TRBD2. Germline values: CDR1 SGHVS, CDR2 FNYEAQ. The CDR3 consists of 19 residues. The junction had 16 bases not matched to a gene; V was cut back by 2 bases and J by 2 bases. The CDR3 reads CASSLYIGGPTSEQETQYF. In nucleotides, the CDR3 is TGTGCCAGCAGCTTATACATCGGGGGCCCGACTAGCGAACAAGAGACCCAGTACTTC.

This clonotype was seen just once. J is TRBJ2-1 and V is TRBV6-1; D is unresolved. Germline lookup yields CDR1 MNHNS and CDR2 SASEGT. Trimming removed 6 bases at V and 2 bases at J, with 14 bases between. The length of the CDR3 is 15 residues. The DNA of the CDR3 is TGTGCCAGCAGATCCCTACCGTCCGCCTACAATGAGCAGTTCTTC. Translation gives CASRSLPSAYNEQFF.

The genes are TRBV5-1 and TRBJ1-1; 10 bases are a match to TRBD1. The CDR3 totals 13 residues. Germline values: CDR1 SGHRS, CDR2 YFSETQ. V lost 0 bases and J lost 10; bases outside the gene matches: 3. CDR3 bases: TGCGCCAGCAGCTTGGGACAGGGGGCGGTAGCTTTCTTT. It translates to CASSLGQGAVAFF.